Below, one T cell receptor (beta chain) is given with its context. The antigen is undetermined. The data were taken from a study of vaccination and CD4 T cells after COVID-19. Across the whole study: Overlapping peptides covering the spike proteins of SARS-CoV-2, HCoV-NL63, HCoV-OC43 and HCoV-229E were added to stimulate cells. Cultures acting as controls obtained a CEFX pool, an HIV-1 Nef pool, or no peptide. The study, taken as a whole, reports: The median SARS-CoV-2-reactive clonotype number increased from around 21 to 38, without statistical significance. Investigators enrolled relatively few convalescent patients and included no early post-infection timepoints.

Cultured CD4+ T-cell DNA underwent Oncomine TCR Beta short-read sequencing. TCRdb reanalysed the PCR reads using MiXCR and keeps one entry per CDR3 protein. The data show about 15,000 distinct CDR3 sequences, under 60% seen once. The V end lost 10 bases, the J end lost 0 bases, and 16 bases lay between the germline ends. Germline loops: CDR1 MNHNS, CDR2 SASEGT. There are 16 residues in the CDR3. Described treatment: roughly ten-day PBMC culture with coronavirus spike peptide pools or control peptides (ViraFEST assay). This clonotype originated in a human donor who had recovered from COVID-19. This chain links TRBV6-1 with TRBJ1-6; unclear D gene. The specimen was CD4+ T cells from blood, cultured in vitro, collected before SARS-CoV-2 vaccination. CDR3 in amino acids: CAIKMGLTSYNSPLHF. Written as DNA, the CDR3 is TGTGCCATCAAGATGGGTCTTACCTCCTATAATTCACCCCTCCACTTT.